The sequence of this TCR beta chain was determined in a study of blood T cells in healthy people across ages. Note on this clonotype: Its specificity is not known. This may stem from a read error, because a much larger clone lies one nucleotide away.

Primed by a sample-barcoded 5' primer and a J-beta primer mix, a second PCR proceeded for 7 to 11 cycles. Each of the cDNA molecules was tagged by a template-switch adaptor with 12 random nucleotides. TCRdb reprocessed the 5' RACE reads with MiXCR, giving one entry per CDR3 protein. The sample consists of fewer than 950,000 distinct CDR3 sequences, 35% to 40% of them appearing once. V was pared by 1 base and J by 11 bases, with 20 bases between. The CDR3 is 14 residues long. Germline V gives CDR1 SQVTM, CDR2 ANQGSEA. Study-level points and caveats: Any conclusive comparison of naive versus antigen-experienced cells was prevented by using unsorted PBMCs. It was not known whether donors were CMV positive (a possible confounder of expanded clonotype changes). Per million T cells, the diversity of TCR beta decreased roughly linearly as age advanced.

Sample: blood. The TCR sequence derives from a man aged 18 to 29 in good health. V usage is TRBV29-1 and J usage is TRBJ2-5; D perhaps matches TRBD2 (5 bases). As DNA, the CDR3 is TGCAGCGTTGAAGTTGGCGGGTTCGAGGATGAGCAGTACTTC. Its protein product is CSVEVGGFEDEQYF.